These 26 T cell receptor beta chains came from one sample sequenced in a study of neurological immune-mediated disorders. From the 5' RACE reads, TCRdb called clonotypes with MiXCR, one entry per CDR3 protein. The sample consists of over 55,000 distinct CDR3 sequences, roughly 10% of them appearing once. Noted time point: longitudinal time-point 1 (baseline). The sample consisted of PBMCs. The receptors here all came from a man in his thirties or forties in good health.

Many counts were recorded for this clonotype. The rearrangement uses TRBV5-1 and TRBJ1-2, with TRBD1 identical over 8 bases. Per germline, CDR1 SGHRS and CDR2 YFSETQ. V trimming: 4 bases; J trimming: 5 bases; junction bases outside the gene matches: 13. CDR3 size: 16 residues. CDR3 bases: TGCGCCAGCAGCCCAAGGGGACAGGCGGGATTATATGGCTACACCTTC. This translates into CASSPRGQAGLYGYTF.

This clonotype was counted at least ten times. This sequence joins TRBV5-1 and TRBJ2-2; 10 bases fit TRBD1. Germline loops: CDR1 SGHRS, CDR2 YFSETQ. The CDR3 length is 17 residues. Germline trimming cut 6 bases from V and 1 base from J; bases unmatched to any gene: 9. CDR3 sequence (DNA): TGCGCCAGCACTGTGCCCCGGACAGGGGGGAACACCGGGGAGCTGTTTTTT. It translates to CASTVPRTGGNTGELFF.

This clonotype was counted at least ten times. V usage is TRBV5-1 and J usage is TRBJ2-5, with 10 bases fitting TRBD1. The CDR3 spans 15 residues. V shed 4 bases and J 2 bases; nucleotides not matched to a gene: 5. The germline V gene has CDR1 SGHRS and CDR2 YFSETQ. DNA of the CDR3: TGCGCCAGCAGCCCGGACAGGGGGTTACAAGAGACCCAGTACTTC. This encodes CASSPDRGLQETQYF.

This clonotype was counted ten times or more. The genes are TRBV27 and TRBJ2-1; 16 bases agree with TRBD2. The germline CDR1 and CDR2 sequences are MNHEY and SMNVEV (reference sequence). V lost 1 base and J lost 0; bases outside the gene matches: 3. The CDR3 is 19 residues long. The CDR3 nucleotides are TGTGCCAGCAGTTTATTGGGACTAGCGGGAGGGAGCTCCTACAATGAGCAGTTCTTC. Translation: CASSLLGLAGGSSYNEQFF.

On this clonotype: A read error is possible here, since a much larger clone lies one base away. V gene TRBV20-1 combines with J gene TRBJ2-2; weak D call: TRBD2 (6 bases). CDR3 length equals 15 residues. CDR1 and CDR2 from the germline V gene are DFQATT and SNEGSKA (reference sequence). Here the CDR3 reads CSARAPGLHTVELFF. CDR3 in DNA: TGCAGTGCTAGAGCGCCGGGACTCCACACCGTGGAGCTGTTTTTT.

This clonotype was seen ten or more times. The chain couples TRBV28 to TRBJ2-5; D ambiguous. Germline V lookup: CDR1 MDHEN, CDR2 SYDVKM. V lost 7 bases, J lost 0 bases, and 18 bases lay in between. The CDR3 runs to 16 residues. In DNA form, the CDR3 reads TGTGCCAGCAAAACCTCCCGGGCTCTGTACCAAGAGACCCAGTACTTC. Protein product: CASKTSRALYQETQYF. The whole variable domain, filled in from reference TRBV28 and TRBJ2-5, reads DVKVTQSSRYLVKRTGEKVFLECVQDMDHENMFWYRQDPGLGLRLIYFSYDVKMKEKGDIPEGYSVSREKKERFSLILESASTNQTSMYLCASKTSRALYQETQYFGPGTRLLVL.

This clonotype occurred many times. The chain carries TRBV27 and TRBJ1-2; D might be TRBD1 (6 bases). CDR3 size: 15 residues. Between the trimmed V and J ends, which lost 8 bases and 4 bases, there was a span of 20 bases. Germline lookup yields CDR1 MNHEY and CDR2 SMNVEV (reference sequence). The CDR3 protein is CASWKIGGDIYGYTF. CDR3 nucleotide sequence: TGTGCCAGCTGGAAGATTGGGGGCGATATCTATGGCTACACCTTC.

This clonotype was counted at least ten times. The chain joins TRBV5-1 to TRBJ2-1, with D possibly TRBD2 on 6 matching bases. This CDR3 has 13 amino acids. Per germline, CDR1 SGHRS and CDR2 YFSETQ. Trimming cost V 4 bases and J 7 bases, with 12 bases left between them. The CDR3 nucleotides read TGCGCCAGCAGCCGCGGGGAGACGAATGAGCAGTTCTTC. This encodes CASSRGETNEQFF.

This clonotype was found many times. The chain is built from TRBV21-1 and TRBJ2-7; the table's D call, TRBD2, has no DNA check behind it. TRBV21-1 is flagged as a pseudogene. The CDR3 sequence is 15 residues long. CDR3 sequence: CASSSSWREGFEQYF. CDR3 coding DNA: TGTGCCAGCAGCAGTAGTTGGAGGGAGGGCTTCGAGCAGTACTTC.

This clonotype was counted ten times or more. The rearrangement links TRBV7-2 to TRBJ2-2; 8 nucleotides line up with TRBD1. Germline-derived CDR1 and CDR2 are SGHTA and FQGNSA. This CDR3 contains 15 residues. J was trimmed by 1 base and V by 6 bases; bases with no gene match: 4. CDR3 sequence reads: CASRLQGGNTGELFF. The CDR3 coding sequence is TGTGCCAGCAGATTACAGGGGGGGAACACCGGGGAGCTGTTTTTT.

This clonotype was recorded many times. The chain is built from TRBV7-2 and TRBJ2-2; D not certain. In germline, CDR1 is SGHTA, CDR2 FQGNSA. This CDR3 spans 11 amino acids. V lost 5 bases, J lost 6 bases, and 4 bases lay in between. CDR3 amino acids: CASSHPGELFF. The CDR3 DNA reads as TGTGCCAGCAGCCACCCCGGGGAGCTGTTTTTT.

This clonotype was recorded many times. V and J are TRBV3-1 and TRBJ2-5; 12 nucleotides agree with TRBD2. Germline-derived CDR1 and CDR2 are LGHDT and YNNKEL (reference sequence). With 6 bases clipped from V and 5 bases from J, the junction kept 7 bases outside the gene matches. The CDR3 loop spans 15 amino acids. In DNA, the CDR3 is TGTGCCAGCAGTTCGACTAGCGGGAGTGTTGAGACCCAGTACTTC. The encoded protein is CASSSTSGSVETQYF.

This clonotype was picked up many times. The CDR3 is CASSFGNTGELFF. In DNA, the CDR3 is TGTGCCAGCAGCTTCGGAAACACCGGGGAGCTGTTTTTT. V is TRBV7-9 and J is TRBJ2-2; D is unclear. Germline V CDR1 and CDR2: SEHNR, FQNEAQ (reference sequence). The germline V and J ends were trimmed by 3 bases and 2 bases, with 4 bases remaining between them. This CDR3 contains 13 residues.

This clonotype was picked up many times. V is TRBV20-1 and J is TRBJ2-7; 7 bases line up with TRBD1. Germline CDR1 and CDR2: DFQATT and SNEGSKA (reference sequence). With 5 bases clipped from V and 0 bases from J, the junction kept 4 bases outside the gene matches. The CDR3 is 13 residues long. In DNA, the CDR3 is TGCAGTGCTGGGGGACAGATCTCCTACGAGCAGTACTTC. Encoded protein: CSAGGQISYEQYF.

The chain couples TRBV15 to TRBJ2-7; no firm D call. This CDR3 spans 15 amino acids. The germline CDR1 and CDR2 sequences are LNHNV and YYDKDF (reference sequence). V shed 0 bases and J shed 0 bases, with 9 bases lying between them. CDR3 residues: CATSRDQSPSYEQYF. As DNA, the CDR3 is TGTGCCACCAGCAGAGATCAGTCACCCTCCTACGAGCAGTACTTC. Based on the CDR3 plus reference TRBV15 and TRBJ2-7, the full variable domain is DAMVIQNPRYQVTQFGKPVTLSCSQTLNHNVMYWYQQKSSQAPKLLFHYYDKDFNNEADTPDNFQSRRPNTSFCFLDIRSPGLGDTAMYLCATSRDQSPSYEQYFGPGTRLTVT.

This clonotype has at least ten counts. This chain links TRBV3-1 with TRBJ2-6; weak D call: TRBD1 (6 bases). The CDR3 runs 15 residues. CDR1 and CDR2 from the germline V gene are LGHDT and YNNKEL (reference sequence). The V end lost 6 bases, the J end lost 1 base, and 10 bases lay between the germline ends. CDR3 in amino acids: CASRHGTSGANVLTF. CDR3 DNA sequence: TGTGCCAGCAGACACGGGACATCTGGGGCCAACGTCCTGACTTTC.

This clonotype has at least ten counts. The rearrangement links TRBV5-5 to TRBJ2-5, with TRBD1 matching over 7 bases. With 0 bases clipped from V and 1 base from J, the junction kept 12 bases outside the gene matches. CDR3 length: 18 amino acids. In germline, CDR1 is SGHKS, CDR2 YYEKEE (reference sequence). CDR3 DNA: TGTGCCAGCAGCTTGGCGGGACAGTGGCCTGGAGGCCAAGAGACCCAGTACTTC. Protein sequence: CASSLAGQWPGGQETQYF.

This clonotype was seen ten or more times. The chain is built from TRBV4-1 and TRBJ2-1, with a weak D call TRBD1 (6 bases). CDR3 length equals 17 residues. In germline, CDR1 is MGHRA, CDR2 YSYEKL. V was clipped by 0 bases and J by 8 bases, with 20 bases between them. CDR3 DNA: TGCGCCAGCAGCCAAGATTTGAGGGGTGACAGGCTACATGAGCAGTTCTTC. It is translated as CASSQDLRGDRLHEQFF.

This clonotype has a single count. This may arise from a read error, as a much more abundant clone is one base away. The chain joins TRBV4-1 to TRBJ2-3; D may match TRBD1 or TRBD2 (5 bases each). This CDR3 spans 17 amino acids. The germline V gene has CDR1 MGHRA and CDR2 YSYEKL. The chain's CDR3 is CDSSQDGAPRSTDTQYF. CDR3 nucleotide sequence: TGCGACAGCAGCCAAGACGGGGCTCCTCGGAGCACAGATACGCAGTATTTT.

This clonotype occurred many times. This chain joins TRBV5-5 and TRBJ2-1; D remains ambiguous. CDR1 is SGHKS and CDR2 is YYEKEE in the germline V gene (reference sequence). The V and J ends lost 0 bases and 0 bases respectively, with 7 bases between them. The CDR3 extends over 15 amino acids. CDR3 region: CASSLGPSSYNEQFF. CDR3 coding DNA: TGTGCCAGCAGCTTGGGACCAAGCTCCTACAATGAGCAGTTCTTC.

This chain uses TRBV4-1 with TRBJ1-4, with D unresolved. The CDR3 consists of 16 residues. Trimming shortened V by 2 bases and J by 5 bases, and 15 bases separated the two germline ends. CDR1 MGHRA and CDR2 YSYEKL come from the germline V gene. Here the CDR3 reads CASSQPALLGNEKLFF. The CDR3 DNA follows: TGCGCCAGCAGCCAACCAGCCCTGTTGGGGAATGAAAAACTGTTTTTT.

This clonotype occurred a few times. V usage is TRBV29-1 and J usage is TRBJ2-3, with 9 bases identical to TRBD1. This CDR3 region has 15 residues. The germline gives CDR1 SQVTM, CDR2 ANQGSEA. J was trimmed by 2 bases and V by 5 bases; bases with no gene match: 8. CDR3 loop: CSVTGQGSYTDTQYF. CDR3 DNA: TGCAGCGTTACCGGACAGGGGTCCTACACAGATACGCAGTATTTT.

This clonotype was found many times. The J gene is TRBJ2-7, the V gene TRBV2; D is possibly TRBD1 (5 bases). CDR1 and CDR2 from the germline V gene are SNHLY and FYNNEI. Between the trimmed V and J ends, which lost 7 bases and 0 bases, there was a span of 13 bases. The CDR3 consists of 14 residues. As DNA, the CDR3 is TGTGCCAGCATACAGGCCCAGAGCTCCTACGAGCAGTACTTC. Protein: CASIQAQSSYEQYF. Filled out from reference TRBV2 and TRBJ2-7, the complete variable domain reads EPEVTQTPSHQVTQMGQEVILRCVPISNHLYFYWYRQILGQKVEFLVSFYNNEISEKSEIFDDQFSVERPDGSNFTLKIRSTKLEDSAMYFCASIQAQSSYEQYFGPGTRLTVT.

At least ten counts were recorded for this clonotype. The chain joins TRBV20-1 to TRBJ2-7; D ambiguous. This CDR3 has 13 amino acids. The V end lost 5 bases, the J end lost 2 bases, and 13 bases lay between the germline ends. CDR1 is DFQATT and CDR2 is SNEGSKA in the germline V gene (reference sequence). Written as DNA, the CDR3 is TGCAGTGCTCGGAGCCCGGACCCCTACGAGCAGTACTTC. Translated, it gives CSARSPDPYEQYF.

This clonotype showed up many times. This chain connects TRBV20-1 to TRBJ2-1; TRBD2 aligns across 8 bases. The CDR3 extends over 15 amino acids. V lost 3 bases and J lost 5; bases outside the gene matches: 9. In germline, CDR1 is DFQATT, CDR2 SNEGSKA (reference sequence). CDR3 protein: CSASLPGGRHNEQFF. The CDR3 coding sequence is TGCAGTGCTAGTCTTCCGGGAGGGAGACACAATGAGCAGTTCTTC.

This clonotype was seen repeatedly, ten times or more. The chain couples TRBV29-1 to TRBJ2-2; 9 nucleotides line up with TRBD2. Germline-derived CDR1 and CDR2 are SQVTM and ANQGSEA. V lost 7 bases and J lost 5; bases outside the gene matches: 8. There are 14 residues in the CDR3. CDR3 amino acids: CSAVGLAVTGELFF. The CDR3 nucleotides are TGCAGCGCTGTGGGACTAGCTGTAACCGGGGAGCTGTTTTTT.